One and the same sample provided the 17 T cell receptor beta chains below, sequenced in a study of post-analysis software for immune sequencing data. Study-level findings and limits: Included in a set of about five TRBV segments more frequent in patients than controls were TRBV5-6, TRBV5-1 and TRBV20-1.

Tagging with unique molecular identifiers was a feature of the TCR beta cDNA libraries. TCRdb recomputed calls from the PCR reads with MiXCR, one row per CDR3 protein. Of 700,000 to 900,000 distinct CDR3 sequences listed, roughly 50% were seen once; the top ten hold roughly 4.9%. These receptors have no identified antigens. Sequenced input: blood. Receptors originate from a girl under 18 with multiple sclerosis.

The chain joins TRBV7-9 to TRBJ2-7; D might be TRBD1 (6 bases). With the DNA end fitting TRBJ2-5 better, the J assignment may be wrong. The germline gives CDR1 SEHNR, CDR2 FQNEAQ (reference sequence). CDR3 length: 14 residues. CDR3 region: CASSSPDQTGTQYF. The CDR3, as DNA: TGTGCCAGCAGCTCCCCCGACCAGACAGGGACCCAGTACTTC.

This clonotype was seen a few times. The chain's CDR3 is CSAGRLGALKEQFF. CDR3 nucleotides: TGCAGCGCTGGTCGGTTGGGGGCTCTAAAGGAGCAGTTCTTC. The chain carries TRBV29-1 and TRBJ2-1; D perhaps matches TRBD1 (6 bases). CDR1 is SQVTM, CDR2 ANQGSEA, per germline. This CDR3 contains 14 residues. Between the trimmed V and J ends, which lost 7 bases and 10 bases, there was a span of 23 bases.

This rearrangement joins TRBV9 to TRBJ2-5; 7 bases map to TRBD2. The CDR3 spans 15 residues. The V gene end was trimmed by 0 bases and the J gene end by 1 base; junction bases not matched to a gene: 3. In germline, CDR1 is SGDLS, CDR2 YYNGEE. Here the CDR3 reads CASSVGGGGQETQYF. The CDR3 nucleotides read TGTGCCAGCAGCGTAGGGGGGGGAGGCCAAGAGACCCAGTACTTC.

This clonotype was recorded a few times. CDR3 region: CASSYGTARETQYF. The CDR3 DNA reads TGCGCCAGCAGCTACGGGACAGCTCGCGAGACCCAGTACTTC. V is TRBV10-2 and J is TRBJ2-5; 7 nucleotides match TRBD1. This CDR3 has 14 residues. CDR1 is WSHSY, CDR2 SAAADI, per germline. J gave up 5 bases and V 6 bases, and 9 bases lay outside the gene matches.

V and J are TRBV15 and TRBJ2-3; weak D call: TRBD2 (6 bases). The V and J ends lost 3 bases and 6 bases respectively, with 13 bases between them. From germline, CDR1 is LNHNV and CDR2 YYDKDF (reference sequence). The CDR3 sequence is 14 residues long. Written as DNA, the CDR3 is TGTGCCACCAGCAGGGCGACTAGGACCGATACGCAGTATTTT. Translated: CATSRATRTDTQYF.

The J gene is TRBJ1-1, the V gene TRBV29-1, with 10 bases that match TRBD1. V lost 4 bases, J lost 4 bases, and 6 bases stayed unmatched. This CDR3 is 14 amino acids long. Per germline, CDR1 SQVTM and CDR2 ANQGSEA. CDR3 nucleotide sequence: TGCAGCGTTGCGGACAGGGGGGTGGGCACTGAAGCTTTCTTT. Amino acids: CSVADRGVGTEAFF. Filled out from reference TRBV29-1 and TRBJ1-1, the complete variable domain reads SAVISQKPSRDICQRGTSLTIQCQVDSQVTMMFWYRQQPGQSLTLIATANQGSEATYESGFVIDKFPISRPNLTFSTLTVSNMSPEDSSIYLCSVADRGVGTEAFFGQGTRLTVV.

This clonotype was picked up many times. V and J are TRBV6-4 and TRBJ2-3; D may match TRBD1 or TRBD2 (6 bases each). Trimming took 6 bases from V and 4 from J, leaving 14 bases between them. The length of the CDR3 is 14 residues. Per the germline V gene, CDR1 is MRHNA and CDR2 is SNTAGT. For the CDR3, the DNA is TGTGCCAGCAGCCCGGGGGACATTGCAGATACGCAGTATTTT. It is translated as CASSPGDIADTQYF.

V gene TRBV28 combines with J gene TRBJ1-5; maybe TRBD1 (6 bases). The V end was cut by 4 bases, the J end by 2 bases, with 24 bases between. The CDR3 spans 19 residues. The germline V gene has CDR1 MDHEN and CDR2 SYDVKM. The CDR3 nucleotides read TGTGCCAGCAGTTCACGGGGGGGGCTAAATGGAGTTGGCAATCAGCCCCAGCATTTT. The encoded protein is CASSSRGGLNGVGNQPQHF.

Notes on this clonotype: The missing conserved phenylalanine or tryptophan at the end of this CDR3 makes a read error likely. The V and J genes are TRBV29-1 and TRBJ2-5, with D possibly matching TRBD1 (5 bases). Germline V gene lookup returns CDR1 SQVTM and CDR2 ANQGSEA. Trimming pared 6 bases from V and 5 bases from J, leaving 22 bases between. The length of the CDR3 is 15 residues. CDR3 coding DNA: TGCAGCGTCGCCCCCCAAGGGGCCCCTACGGAGACCCAGTACGTC. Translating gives CSVAPQGAPTETQYV.

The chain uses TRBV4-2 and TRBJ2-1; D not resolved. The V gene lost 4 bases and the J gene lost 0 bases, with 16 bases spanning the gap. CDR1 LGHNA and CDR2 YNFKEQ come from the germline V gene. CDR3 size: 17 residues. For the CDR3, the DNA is TGTGCCAGCAGCCCACTCGGGCTACCGAGCTCCTACAATGAGCAGTTCTTC. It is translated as CASSPLGLPSSYNEQFF.

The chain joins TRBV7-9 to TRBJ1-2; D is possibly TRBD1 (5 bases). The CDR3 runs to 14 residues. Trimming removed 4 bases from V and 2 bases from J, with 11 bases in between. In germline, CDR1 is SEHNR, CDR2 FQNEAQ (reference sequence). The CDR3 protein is CASSSAGGNYGYTF. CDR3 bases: TGTGCCAGCAGCTCCGCCGGGGGGAACTATGGCTACACCTTC. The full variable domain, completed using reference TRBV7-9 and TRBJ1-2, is DTGVSQNPRHKITKRGQNVTFRCDPISEHNRLYWYRQTLGQGPEFLTYFQNEAQLEKSRLLSDRFSAERPKGSFSTLEIQRTEQGDSAMYLCASSSAGGNYGYTFGSGTRLTVV.

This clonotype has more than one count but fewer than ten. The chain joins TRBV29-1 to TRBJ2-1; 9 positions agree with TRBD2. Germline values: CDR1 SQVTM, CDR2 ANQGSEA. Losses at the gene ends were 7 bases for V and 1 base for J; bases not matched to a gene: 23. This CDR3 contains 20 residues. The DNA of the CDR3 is TGCAGCGCCTCAGGGCTAGCGGGATCCGATCGTCCTAGATCCTACAATGAGCAGTTCTTC. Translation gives CSASGLAGSDRPRSYNEQFF.

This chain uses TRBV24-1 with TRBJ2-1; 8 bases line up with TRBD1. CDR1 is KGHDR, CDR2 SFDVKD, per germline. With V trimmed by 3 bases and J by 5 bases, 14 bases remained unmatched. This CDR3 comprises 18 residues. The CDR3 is CATSDTRTGPHEDNEQFF. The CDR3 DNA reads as TGTGCCACCAGTGATACCCGGACAGGGCCCCATGAAGACAATGAGCAGTTCTTC.

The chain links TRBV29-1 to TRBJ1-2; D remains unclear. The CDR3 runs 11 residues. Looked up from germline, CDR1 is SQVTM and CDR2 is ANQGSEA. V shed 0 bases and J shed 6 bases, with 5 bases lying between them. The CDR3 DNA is TGCAGCGTTGAAGATGGCGATGGCTACACCTTC. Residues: CSVEDGDGYTF.

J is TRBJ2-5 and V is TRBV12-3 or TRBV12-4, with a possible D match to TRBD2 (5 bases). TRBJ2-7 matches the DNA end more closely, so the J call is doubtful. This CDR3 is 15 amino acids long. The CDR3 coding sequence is TGTGCCAGCAGTTTAAGGACCGACTATGCTTACGAGCAGTACTTC. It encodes CASSLRTDYAYEQYF.

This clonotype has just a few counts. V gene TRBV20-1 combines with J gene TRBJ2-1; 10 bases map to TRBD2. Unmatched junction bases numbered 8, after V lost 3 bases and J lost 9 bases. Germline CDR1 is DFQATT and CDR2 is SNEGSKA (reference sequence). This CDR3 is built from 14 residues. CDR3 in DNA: TGCAGTGCTAGCGCCGGGACTAGCGCGGTTGAGCAGTTCTTC. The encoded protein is CSASAGTSAVEQFF.

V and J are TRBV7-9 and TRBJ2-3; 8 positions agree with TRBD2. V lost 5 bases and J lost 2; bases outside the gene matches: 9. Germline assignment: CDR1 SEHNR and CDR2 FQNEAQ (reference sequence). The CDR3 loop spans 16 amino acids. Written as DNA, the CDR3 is TGTGCCAGCAGCCCGCGGACTAGCTCAATCACAGATACGCAGTATTTT. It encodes CASSPRTSSITDTQYF.